This T cell receptor beta chain is from a study of radiotherapy plus CTLA-4 blockade in lung cancer. Study conclusions and caveats: TCR clones of tumor origin grew in blood after radiotherapy plus ipilimumab.

CDR1 and CDR2 (germline): SGHRS, YFSETQ. The CDR3 contains 14 residues. This table comes from immunoSEQ multiplex PCR, and its TCRdb copy is limited to in-frame clones, with some not included. The sample lists some 70,000 clones, around 81% occurring once. Remarks on this clone: Its antigen is undetermined. The germline gene is not matched at one end of the junction; a read error may be the cause. Other DNA sequences of this sample code for an identical CDR3.

This chain links TRBV5-1 with TRBJ1-1; TRBD1 might be the D (5 bases). This receptor was obtained from a human donor with non-small cell lung cancer who had a partial response to radiotherapy plus ipilimumab. This specimen was peripheral blood, taken from a patient treated with radiotherapy plus ipilimumab. This CDR3 reads CASSAGTGYTEAFF. CDR3 bases: TGCGCTAGCAGCGCGGGAACAGGTTACACTGAAGCTTTCTTT.